These T cell receptor beta chains were read from a single sample in a study of patients and donors after allogeneic stem cell transplantation. MiXCR, applied by TCRdb to the RT-PCR reads, yields one record per CDR3 protein. The table records 200,000 to 250,000 distinct CDR3 sequences, roughly 13% of them present only once. Sequenced: blood, either unsorted or a sorted T cell fraction (not recorded which). The source of these receptors is a human donor who was either an allogeneic HSCT recipient or a stem cell or donor lymphocyte infusion donor (not recorded which). It is not recorded whose cells these are; they may come from a transplant donor. The CDR3 runs from the conserved cysteine through the conserved F or W. A D gene is named only where the DNA matches it firmly. A clone size is listed for some rows: how often the clone was seen (once, few, many), or a class if it is expanded.

16	TRBJ2-1	few	TRBD2	TRBV7-9	CASSLLASGGYNEQFF	TGTGCCAGCAGCTTACTCGCGAGCGGGGGATACAATGAGCAGTTCTTC
17	TRBJ2-3	few	TRBD1	TRBV7-7	CASRPYTGALSTDTQYF	TGTGCTAGCAGACCTTACACAGGGGCCCTTAGCACAGATACGCAGTATTTT
15	TRBJ1-1	many	TRBD1	TRBV5-1	CASSGGTGGFIEAFF	TGCGCCAGCAGCGGAGGGACAGGGGGCTTTATTGAAGCTTTCTTT
15	TRBJ2-1	few	NA	TRBV7-8	CASSQWTEGYNEQFF	TGTGCCAGCAGCCAGTGGACGGAGGGATACAATGAGCAGTTCTTC
14	TRBJ1-1	many	NA	TRBV5-1	CASSLEAGGTEAFF	TGCGCCAGCAGCTTGGAGGCGGGGGGCACTGAAGCTTTCTTT
15	TRBJ2-1	few	NA	TRBV4-1	CASSQVAAIRNEQFF	TGCGCCAGCAGCCAAGTCGCGGCGATTAGGAATGAGCAGTTCTTC
13	TRBJ2-7	once	NA	TRBV7-9	CASSLVAQDEQYF	TGTGCCAGCAGCTTAGTAGCACAGGACGAGCAGTACTTC
14	TRBJ2-7	few	TRBD2	TRBV6-1	CASGLAGVGYEQYF	TGTGCCTCAGGGCTAGCGGGAGTTGGGTACGAGCAGTACTTC
15	TRBJ2-1	many	NA	TRBV12-3/TRBV12-4	CASTSPAGGANEQFF	TGTGCCAGCACCTCCCCAGCCGGTGGGGCCAATGAGCAGTTCTTC
14	TRBJ2-4	NA	TRBD1	TRBV5-4	CASSSRTGENIQYF	TGTGCCAGCAGCTCCCGGACAGGGGAAAACATTCAGTACTTC
16	TRBJ2-3	many	NA	TRBV20-1	CSARDPWGSNTDTQYF	TGCAGTGCTAGAGATCCCTGGGGGAGTAACACAGATACGCAGTATTTT
16	TRBJ1-2	many	NA	TRBV4-2	CASSQDDFQGNYGYTF	TGTGCCAGCAGCCAAGACGATTTTCAGGGGAACTATGGCTACACCTTC
13	TRBJ1-6	NA	TRBD1	TRBV20-1	CSAAGDRAGSLHF	TGCAGTGCTGCCGGGGACAGGGCAGGGTCCCTCCACTTT
16	TRBJ2-3	few	TRBD2	TRBV7-8	CASSPRGSGGPDTQYF	TGTGCCAGCAGCCCCAGAGGAAGCGGGGGGCCAGATACGCAGTATTTT
14	TRBJ2-3	few	NA	TRBV12-3/TRBV12-4	CASSFGTEVDTQYF	TGTGCCAGCAGTTTCGGGACCGAGGTGGATACGCAGTATTTT
18	TRBJ1-1	NA	TRBD1	TRBV7-3	CASSLTGGGFGMNTEAFF	TGTGCCAGCAGCTTGACAGGGGGCGGTTTTGGAATGAACACTGAAGCTTTCTTT
14	TRBJ2-1	many	NA	TRBV12-3/TRBV12-4	CASSLDGTGIEQFF	TGTGCCAGCAGTTTAGATGGAACAGGGATTGAGCAGTTCTTC
13	TRBJ1-1	few	NA	TRBV20-1	CSAPRNGNTEAFF	TGCAGTGCCCCCCGTAATGGGAACACTGAAGCTTTCTTT
14	TRBJ2-7	NA	TRBD1	TRBV7-9	CASSHRDRRYEQYF	TGTGCCAGCAGCCACCGGGACAGACGCTACGAGCAGTACTTC
16	TRBJ1-5	few	TRBD1	TRBV20-1	CSARPPGGGGNQPQHF	TGCAGTGCTCGCCCTCCAGGGGGCGGGGGCAATCAGCCCCAGCATTTT
16	TRBJ2-3	once	NA	TRBV30	CAWGWGLGGETDTQYF	TGTGCCTGGGGTTGGGGTTTGGGCGGAGAGACAGATACGCAGTATTTT
14	TRBJ1-1	few	NA	TRBV11-2	CASSLEVRVSEAFF	TGTGCCAGCAGCTTAGAGGTCAGGGTTTCTGAAGCTTTCTTT
17	TRBJ2-5	few	TRBD2	TRBV20-1	CSARGFLAGARQETQYF	TGCAGTGCTAGAGGTTTTCTAGCGGGGGCTAGACAAGAGACCCAGTACTTC
15	TRBJ2-7	NA	NA	TRBV7-8	CASSLEDASLFGQYF	TGTGCCAGCAGCTTAGAGGACGCGTCGCTTTTCGGACAGTACTTC
17	TRBJ2-5	many	TRBD2	TRBV4-2	CASSDQRLAGGQETQYF	TGTGCCAGCAGCGACCAAAGACTAGCGGGGGGGCAGGAGACCCAGTACTTC
14	TRBJ2-1	NA	TRBD2	TRBV20-1	CSARKREAYNEQFF	TGCAGTGCTAGGAAACGGGAGGCCTACAATGAGCAGTTCTTC
15	TRBJ2-7	NA	NA	TRBV7-2	CASSLEGGGPYEQYF	TGTGCCAGCAGCTTAGAAGGGGGGGGGCCGTACGAGCAGTACTTC
15	TRBJ2-1	few	TRBD1	TRBV7-9	CASSSGTGSHNEQFF	TGTGCCAGCAGCTCCGGGACAGGGTCTCACAATGAGCAGTTCTTC
15	TRBJ2-5	NA	TRBD2	TRBV5-1	CASSFGTRPQETQYF	TGCGCCAGCAGCTTCGGGACTAGGCCTCAAGAGACCCAGTACTTC
18	TRBJ2-3	NA	NA	TRBV6-5	CASSYSHIGKAGRDTQYF	TGTGCCAGCAGTTACTCCCATATTGGTAAAGCAGGGCGAGATACGCAGTATTTT
15	TRBJ1-1	NA	NA	TRBV6-2/TRBV6-3	CASKTNQAMNTEAFF	TGTGCCAGCAAAACCAATCAGGCCATGAACACTGAAGCTTTCTTT
15	TRBJ1-5	many	NA	TRBV20-1	CSAQGGGAVDQPQHF	TGCAGTGCCCAAGGGGGGGGGGCGGTGGATCAGCCCCAGCATTTT
13	TRBJ2-5	NA	NA	TRBV12-3/TRBV12-4	CASGRRDSGTQYF	TGTGCCAGCGGGAGGCGGGACAGTGGTACCCAGTACTTC
17	TRBJ2-3	NA	NA	TRBV10-3	CAISGAMGAGRTDTQYF	TGTGCCATCAGTGGGGCGATGGGCGCGGGACGCACAGATACGCAGTATTTT
13	TRBJ2-4	many	NA	TRBV10-3	CARCTGAKNIQYF	TGTGCCAGGTGTACAGGGGCCAAAAACATTCAGTACTTC
13	TRBJ1-1	few	NA	TRBV5-1	CASSLPRNTEAFF	TGCGCCAGCAGCTTGCCGAGGAACACTGAAGCTTTCTTT
16	TRBJ2-7	few	TRBD1	TRBV2	CASSPNTGTGRNEQYF	TGTGCCAGCAGTCCAAACACCGGGACAGGGAGGAACGAGCAGTACTTC
16	TRBJ1-5	few	NA	TRBV6-5	CASSYVIPGSNQPQHF	TGTGCCAGCAGTTACGTTATCCCTGGGAGCAATCAGCCCCAGCATTTT
15	TRBJ1-4	NA	TRBD1	TRBV28	CASSTLQGTGEKLFF	TGTGCCAGCAGTACCCTACAGGGGACGGGTGAAAAACTGTTTTTT
11	TRBJ1-1	NA	NA	TRBV6-5	CASGTFTEAFF	TGTGCCAGCGGAACCTTCACTGAAGCTTTCTTT
15	TRBJ1-5	many	NA	TRBV12-3/TRBV12-4	CASSPEGNSNQPQHF	TGTGCCAGCAGTCCGGAGGGGAATAGCAATCAGCCCCAGCATTTT
16	TRBJ1-1	NA	NA	TRBV5-4	CASSSPGGLMNTEAFF	TGTGCCAGCAGCTCCCCGGGGGGGCTGATGAACACTGAAGCTTTCTTT